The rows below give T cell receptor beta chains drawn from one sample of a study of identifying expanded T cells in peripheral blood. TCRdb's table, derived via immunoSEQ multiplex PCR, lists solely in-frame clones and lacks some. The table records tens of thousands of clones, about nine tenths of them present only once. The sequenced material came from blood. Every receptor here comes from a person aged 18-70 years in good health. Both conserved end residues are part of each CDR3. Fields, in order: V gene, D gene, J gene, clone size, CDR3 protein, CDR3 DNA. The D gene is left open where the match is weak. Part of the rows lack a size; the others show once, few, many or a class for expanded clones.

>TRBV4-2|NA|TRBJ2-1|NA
CASSQGSGTPYNEQFF
TGTGCCAGCAGCCAAGGAAGTGGAACACCTTACAATGAGCAGTTCTTC
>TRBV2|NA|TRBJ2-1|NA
CASSELSSYNEQFF
TGTGCCAGCAGTGAGCTCAGCTCCTACAATGAGCAGTTCTTC
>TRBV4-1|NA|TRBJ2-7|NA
CASSQGHGASYEQYF
TGCGCCAGCAGCCAAGGCCACGGAGCCTCCTACGAGCAGTACTTC
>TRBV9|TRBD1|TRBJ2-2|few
CASSVRGQNGELFF
TGTGCCAGCAGCGTCAGGGGGCAGAACGGGGAGCTGTTTTTT
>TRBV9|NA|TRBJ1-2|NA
CASSSHRIQDGYTF
TGTGCCAGCAGCAGCCATCGGATCCAAGATGGCTACACCTTC
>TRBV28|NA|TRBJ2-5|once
CASSSISRGRNQETQYF
TGTGCCAGCAGTTCAATAAGTCGCGGACGGAACCAAGAGACCCAGTACTTC
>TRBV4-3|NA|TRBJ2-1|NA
CASSQEAGYNEQFF
TGCGCCAGCAGCCAAGAGGCAGGCTACAATGAGCAGTTCTTC
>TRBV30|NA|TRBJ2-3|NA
CAWSHRLGRPDTQYF
TGTGCCTGGAGTCATCGACTAGGACGACCAGATACGCAGTATTTT
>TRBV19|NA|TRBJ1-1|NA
CASSMLGLGENTDAFF
TGTGCCAGTAGTATGCTTGGATTGGGCGAGAACACTGACGCTTTCTTT
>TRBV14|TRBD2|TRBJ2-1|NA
CASSHTPAGGRNEQFF
TGTGCCAGCAGCCATACCCCAGCGGGGGGTCGAAATGAGCAGTTCTTC
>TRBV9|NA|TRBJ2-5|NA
CASSSIGETQYF
TGTGCCAGCAGCTCCATAGGGGAGACCCAGTACTTC
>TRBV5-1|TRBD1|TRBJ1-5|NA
CASSRDSYQPQHF
TGCGCCAGCAGCCGGGACAGTTATCAGCCCCAGCATTTT
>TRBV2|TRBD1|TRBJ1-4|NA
CASSPQGGNEKLFF
TGTGCCAGCAGCCCACAGGGGGGGAATGAAAAACTGTTTTTT
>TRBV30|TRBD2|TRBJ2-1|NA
CAWSGPGGGNEQFF
TGTGCCTGGAGTGGCCCCGGGGGGGGCAATGAGCAGTTCTTC
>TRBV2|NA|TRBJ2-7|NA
CASNQGIGYEQYF
TGTGCCAGCAACCAGGGGATTGGGTACGAGCAGTACTTC
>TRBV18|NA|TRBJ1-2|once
CASSPLVGNYGYTF
TGTGCCAGCTCTCCCCTCGTGGGCAACTATGGCTACACCTTC
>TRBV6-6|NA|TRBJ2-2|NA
CASSYSGWRELFF
TGTGCCAGCAGTTACTCGGGATGGCGGGAGCTGTTTTTT
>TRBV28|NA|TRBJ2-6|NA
CASSLFTPGASGSGANVLTF
TGTGCCAGCAGTTTGTTCACTCCGGGGGCATCAGGCTCTGGGGCCAACGTCCTGACTTTC
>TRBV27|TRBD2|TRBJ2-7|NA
CASSLGTSGLKQYF
TGTGCCAGCAGTTTAGGTACTAGCGGCCTCAAGCAGTACTTC
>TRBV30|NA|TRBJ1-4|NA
CAWTGATNEKLFF
TGTGCCTGGACGGGAGCAACTAATGAAAAACTGTTTTTT
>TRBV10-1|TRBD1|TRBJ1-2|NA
CASVVAGTGDYGYTF
TGCGCCAGCGTAGTAGCCGGGACAGGGGACTATGGCTACACCTTC
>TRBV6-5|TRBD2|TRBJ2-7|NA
CACGVSGGYEQYF
TGTGCCTGCGGGGTCAGCGGGGGCTACGAGCAGTACTTC
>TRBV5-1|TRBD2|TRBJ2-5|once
CASSSGLAGQETQYF
TGCGCCAGCAGCTCAGGACTAGCGGGCCAAGAGACCCAGTACTTC
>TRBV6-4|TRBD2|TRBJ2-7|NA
CASSYSPGGYEQYF
TGTGCCAGCAGTTACTCGCCGGGAGGGTACGAGCAGTACTTC
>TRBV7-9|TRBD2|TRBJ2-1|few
CASSTALAGGYNEQFF
TGTGCCAGCAGCACCGCACTAGCGGGAGGGTACAATGAGCAGTTCTTC
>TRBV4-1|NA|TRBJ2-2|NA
CASSQDIGVRTGELFF
TGCGCCAGCAGCCAAGATATAGGGGTTCGGACCGGGGAGCTGTTTTTT
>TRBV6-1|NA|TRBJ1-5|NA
CASTGGNYQPQHF
TGTGCCAGCACTGGAGGAAACTATCAGCCCCAGCATTTT
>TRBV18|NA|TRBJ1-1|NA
CASSPLQGNTEAFF
TGTGCCAGCTCACCACTGCAGGGTAACACTGAAGCTTTCTTT
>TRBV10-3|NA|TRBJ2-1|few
CAISEPDVVSSEQFF
TGTGCCATCAGTGAGCCGGATGTTGTTTCCAGTGAGCAGTTCTTC
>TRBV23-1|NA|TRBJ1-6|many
CASRPGHNRSPLHF
TGCGCCAGCAGGCCGGGACATAACCGTTCACCCCTCCACTTT
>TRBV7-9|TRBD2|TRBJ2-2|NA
CASSLGRDSGRLNTGELFF
TGTGCCAGCAGCTTAGGGCGTGATAGCGGGAGGCTAAACACCGGGGAGCTGTTTTTT
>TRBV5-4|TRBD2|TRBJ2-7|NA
CASSASGSGNEQYF
TGTGCCAGCAGCGCGAGCGGGAGCGGGAACGAGCAGTACTTC
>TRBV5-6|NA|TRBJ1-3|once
CASSRGPIRETYSGNTIYF
TGTGCCAGCAGCCGGGGCCCCATCAGGGAAACGTACTCTGGAAACACCATATATTTT
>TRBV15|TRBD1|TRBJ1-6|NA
CATSTGSSYNSPLHF
TGTGCCACCTCGACAGGGAGCTCCTATAATTCACCCCTCCACTTT
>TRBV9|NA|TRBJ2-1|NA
CASSVGANEQFF
TGTGCCAGCAGCGTAGGCGCGAATGAGCAGTTCTTC
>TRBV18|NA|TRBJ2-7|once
CASSPLAETYEQYF
TGTGCCAGCTCACCACTAGCGGAAACCTACGAGCAGTACTTC
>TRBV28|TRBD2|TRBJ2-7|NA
CASSQWGGRGSYEQYF
TGTGCCAGCAGCCAATGGGGGGGAAGAGGATCCTACGAGCAGTACTTC
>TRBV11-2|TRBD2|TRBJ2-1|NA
CASRRGTSGTYNEQFF
TGTGCCAGCAGACGAGGGACTAGCGGGACCTACAATGAGCAGTTCTTC
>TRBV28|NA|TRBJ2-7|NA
CASSLSRDPYEQYF
TGTGCCAGCAGTTTATCGAGGGATCCATACGAGCAGTACTTC
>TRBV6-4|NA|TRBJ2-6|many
CASSDGSGANVLTF
TGTGCCAGCAGTGATGGTAGTGGAGCCAACGTCCTGACTTTC
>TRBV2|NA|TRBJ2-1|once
CASSGDAGEQFF
TGTGCCAGCAGTGGTGACGCTGGTGAGCAGTTCTTC
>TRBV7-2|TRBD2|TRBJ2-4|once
CASSFSMSGTRNIQYF
TGTGCCAGCAGCTTCAGCATGTCCGGGACTAGAAACATTCAGTACTTC
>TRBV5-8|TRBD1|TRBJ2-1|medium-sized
CASSLVGQGIYNEQFF
TGTGCCAGCAGCTTGGTGGGACAGGGAATCTACAATGAGCAGTTCTTC
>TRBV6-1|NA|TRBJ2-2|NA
CATPHRGFDTGELFF
TGTGCCACCCCGCACCGGGGCTTCGACACCGGGGAGCTGTTTTTT
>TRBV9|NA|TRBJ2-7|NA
CASSVGDSTYEQYF
TGTGCCAGCAGCGTAGGTGACAGTACCTACGAGCAGTACTTC
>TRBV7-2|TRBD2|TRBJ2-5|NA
CASSLPSGGGETQYF
TGTGCCAGCAGCTTACCTAGCGGGGGGGGAGAGACCCAGTACTTC
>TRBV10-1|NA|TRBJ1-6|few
CASSPRGRNSPLHF
TGCGCCAGCTCTCCGAGGGGCAGGAATTCACCCCTCCACTTT
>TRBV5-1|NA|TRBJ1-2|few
CASSVAGQGDYGYTF
TGCGCCAGCTCGGTCGCCGGCCAGGGTGACTATGGCTACACCTTC
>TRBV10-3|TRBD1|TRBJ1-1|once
CATQKNFRDRGTEAFF
TGTGCCACCCAGAAGAATTTCCGGGACAGGGGAACTGAAGCTTTCTTT
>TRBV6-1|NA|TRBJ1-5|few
CASSKGGAGGQPQHF
TGTGCCAGCAGTAAGGGGGGGGCAGGTGGGCAGCCCCAGCATTTT
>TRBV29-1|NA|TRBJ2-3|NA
CSDLGGTDTQYF
TGCAGCGACTTGGGGGGCACAGATACGCAGTATTTT
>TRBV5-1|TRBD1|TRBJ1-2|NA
CASSLANRGEYGYTF
TGCGCCAGCAGCTTGGCGAACAGGGGAGAGTATGGCTACACCTTC